Below are 13 T cell receptor beta chains sequenced from a single sample in a study of OX40 agonist ivuxolimab in advanced cancers. Sequencing used immunoSEQ multiplex PCR; TCRdb keeps in-frame clones, though not all of them. The data hold more than 20,000 clones, with around 83% observed a single time. The sequencing here drew on CD4+ or CD8+ T cells sorted from blood, taken in a trial of the OX40 agonist ivuxolimab. These TCRs come from an adult with an advanced solid tumor such as melanoma, head and neck, liver or kidney cancer.

V and J are TRBV2 and TRBJ2-1; D ambiguous. Trimming took off 3 bases at V and 5 bases at J, with 5 bases between the two ends. CDR3 length equals 12 residues. Germline values: CDR1 SNHLY, CDR2 FYNNEI. The CDR3 protein is CASSDMDNEQFF. As DNA, the CDR3 is TGTGCCAGCAGTGATATGGACAATGAGCAGTTCTTC.

The V gene is TRBV6-4, the J gene TRBJ2-3; the match to TRBD2 covers 12 bases. The CDR3 spans 15 residues. Germline CDR1 reads MRHNA; CDR2 reads SNTAGT. With 3 bases clipped from V and 5 bases from J, the junction kept 3 bases outside the gene matches. This CDR3 reads CASSEETSGRDTQYF. The DNA for the CDR3 is TGTGCCAGCAGTGAAGAGACTAGCGGGAGAGATACGCAGTATTTT.

J is TRBJ1-4 and V is TRBV19; the match to TRBD1 covers 7 bases. The CDR3 length is 14 residues. V was pared by 6 bases and J by 4 bases, with 5 bases of the junction left unmatched. CDR1 is LNHDA and CDR2 is SQIVND in the germline V gene (reference sequence). The DNA of the CDR3 is TGTGCCAGTAGCAAGACAGGGATTAATGAAAAACTGTTTTTT. Amino acid sequence: CASSKTGINEKLFF. Combining the CDR3 with reference TRBV19 and TRBJ1-4 gives the whole variable domain DGGITQSPKYLFRKEGQNVTLSCEQNLNHDAMYWYRQDPGQGLRLIYYSQIVNDFQKGDIAEGYSVSREKKESFPLTVTSAQKNPTAFYLCASSKTGINEKLFFGSGTQLSVL.

V gene TRBV6-4 combines with J gene TRBJ2-1; 8 positions match TRBD2. Germline CDR1 is MRHNA and CDR2 is SNTAGT. V shed 3 bases and J 8 bases; nucleotides not matched to a gene: 6. This CDR3 is 14 amino acids long. DNA for the CDR3: TGTGCCAGCAGTGAGGGACTAGAGTCGTATGAGCAGTTCTTC. This codes for CASSEGLESYEQFF.

This chain connects TRBV30 to TRBJ2-2, with D possibly matching TRBD1 (5 bases). The CDR3 length is 15 residues. Trimming took 4 bases from V and 0 from J, leaving 12 bases between them. Looked up from germline, CDR1 is GTSNPN and CDR2 is SVGIG (reference sequence). This CDR3 is CAWMGQSANTGELFF. The CDR3 bases are TGTGCCTGGATGGGGCAGTCGGCGAACACCGGGGAGCTGTTTTTT. The variable domain in full, completed from reference TRBV30 and TRBJ2-2, reads SQTIHQWPATLVQPVGSPLSLECTVEGTSNPNLYWYRQAAGRGLQLLFYSVGIGQISSEVPQNLSASRPQDRQFILSSKKLLLSDSGFYLCAWMGQSANTGELFFGEGSRLTVL.

The CDR3 DNA reads TGTGCCAGCAGTGAATGGGGAGGGGTGGGAAACACCATATATTTT. Protein product: CASSEWGGVGNTIYF. This chain links TRBV6-1 with TRBJ1-3; D might be TRBD1 (5 bases). V dropped 2 bases and J dropped 4 bases, with 12 bases sitting between them. The germline V gene has CDR1 MNHNS and CDR2 SASEGT. The CDR3 runs to 15 residues.

This clone was observed a single time. CDR3 nucleotide sequence: TGTGCCAGCTCACCCGGACTGTATGAGCAGTTCTTC. This translates into CASSPGLYEQFF. This chain connects TRBV18 to TRBJ2-1, with a weak D call TRBD2 (5 bases). The length of the CDR3 is 12 residues. Trimming cost V 3 bases and J 8 bases, with 8 bases left between them. The germline V gene encodes CDR1 KGHSH and CDR2 LQKENI.

The chain joins TRBV6-5 to TRBJ2-5; no clear D. V lost 0 bases, J lost 5 bases, and 16 bases lay in between. Germline-derived CDR1 and CDR2 are MNHEY and SVGAGI. The CDR3 has 16 residues. CDR3 protein: CASSYSIPGSWETQYF. DNA of the CDR3: TGTGCCAGCAGTTACTCGATCCCGGGTTCATGGGAGACCCAGTACTTC.

J is TRBJ2-1 and V is TRBV28; D may be TRBD2 (5 bases). CDR1 and CDR2 (germline): MDHEN, SYDVKM. The CDR3 consists of 14 residues. V gave up 5 bases and J gave up 7 bases, with 15 bases separating them. The CDR3 here is CASSPLAEVNEQFF. The CDR3 DNA reads TGTGCCAGCAGTCCCCTGGCGGAGGTTAATGAGCAGTTCTTC.

There are a few counts of this clone. Sequence at one end of the junction differs from germline and may be a read error. The gene calls are TRBV6-1 and TRBJ2-7; the D call may be TRBD1 or TRBD2 (5 bases each). This CDR3 contains 14 residues. Germline assignment: CDR1 MNHNS and CDR2 SASEGT. In nucleotides, the CDR3 is TGTGCCAGCAGTGAGGGGACGGGTTCCTCCGAGCAGTACTTC. Encoded protein: CASSEGTGSSEQYF.

The chain recombines TRBV27 with TRBJ2-5; 9 bases line up with TRBD1. Germline V gives CDR1 MNHEY, CDR2 SMNVEV (reference sequence). This CDR3 has 15 amino acids. With V trimmed by 7 bases and J by 4 bases, 10 bases remained unmatched. The CDR3 loop reads CASTPSQGAGETQYF. CDR3 DNA sequence: TGTGCCAGCACCCCCTCACAGGGGGCTGGAGAGACCCAGTACTTC.

The V gene is TRBV9, the J gene TRBJ1-5; TRBD1 matches at 7 bases. Losses at the gene ends were 4 bases for V and 4 bases for J; bases not matched to a gene: 5. Germline V gives CDR1 SGDLS, CDR2 YYNGEE. This CDR3 is 14 amino acids long. The DNA for the CDR3 is TGTGCCAGCAGCCGGACAGGAATAAATCAGCCCCAGCATTTT. Protein sequence: CASSRTGINQPQHF. The complete variable domain, with remaining parts taken from reference TRBV9 and TRBJ1-5, reads DSGVTQTPKHLITATGQRVTLRCSPRSGDLSVYWYQQSLDQGLQFLIQYYNGEERAKGNILERFSAQQFPDLHSELNLSSLELGDSALYFCASSRTGINQPQHFGDGTRLSIL.

The V and J genes are TRBV6-4 and TRBJ1-1; no clear D. With 5 bases removed from V and 1 base from J, the gap between germline ends came to 8 bases. This CDR3 comprises 13 residues. The germline gives CDR1 MRHNA, CDR2 SNTAGT. The CDR3 DNA reads TGTGCCAGCAGTACCGAGCCGAACACTGAAGCTTTCTTT. This codes for CASSTEPNTEAFF.